Below, 28 T cell receptor beta chains from the same sample are listed, as sequenced in a study of memory CD4+ T cells and cytomegalovirus serostatus (dated by TCRdb to between 2017 and 2020). The library came from the immunoSEQ multiplex PCR assay. What TCRdb holds here is the immuneACCESS table cut down to in-frame rearrangements. Part of the clones is not present; checked against another copy, under half of the missing clones reflect an unresolved V gene, and the others are unexplained. The sample table records 60,000 to 75,000 clones; less than 85% of these occur just once. The ten biggest clones cover around 0.58% of the sample. Single viable CD3+CD4+CD8-CD45RO+ cells were sorted as memory CD4+ T cells on a FACSAria II. The sequenced sample was memory CD4+ T cells from blood. The receptors come from an adult in good health and CMV-seronegative. Some clones in this sample may be carry-over from other donors' samples.

J is TRBJ2-2 and V is TRBV27; D not certain. The CDR3 has 14 residues. V lost 0 bases, J lost 6 bases, and 8 bases lay in between. Germline CDR1 and CDR2: MNHEY and SMNVEV (reference sequence). Written as DNA, the CDR3 is TGTGCCAGCAGTTTATCCAGAAACGCCGGGGAGCTGTTTTTT. This encodes CASSLSRNAGELFF.

This clone appeared once. V gene TRBV5-5 combines with J gene TRBJ1-5; no clear D. The CDR3 runs to 13 residues. Germline V lookup: CDR1 SGHKS, CDR2 YYEKEE (reference sequence). The ends were cut back, 0 bases at V and 4 bases at J, with 5 bases in the middle. CDR3: CASSLEANQPQHF. In DNA, the CDR3 is TGTGCCAGCAGCTTGGAGGCTAATCAGCCCCAGCATTTT.

The V gene is TRBV21-1, the J gene TRBJ2-3. TRBV21-1 is tagged as a pseudogene. This CDR3 has 15 residues. CDR3 nucleotide sequence: TGTGCCAGCAGCAAAGAAGGATTTAGCACAGATACGCAGTATTTT. Amino acids: CASSKEGFSTDTQYF.

The chain couples TRBV4-3 to TRBJ2-1; 11 nucleotides align to TRBD2. V lost 0 bases to trimming and J lost 4 bases; unmatched junction nucleotides: 5. Germline lookup yields CDR1 LGHNA and CDR2 YSLEER. The CDR3 is made up of 17 amino acids. DNA of the CDR3: TGCGCCAGCAGCCAAGAGCTCGGGACTAGCGGTTACAATGAGCAGTTCTTC. It codes for CASSQELGTSGYNEQFF.

This chain links TRBV30 with TRBJ1-6; D not resolved. The CDR3 covers 14 residues. CDR1 is GTSNPN and CDR2 is SVGIG in the germline V gene (reference sequence). V was trimmed by 2 bases and J by 12 bases, leaving 17 bases between them. The CDR3 is CAWSLTHKIQPLHF. CDR3 nucleotides: TGTGCCTGGAGTCTAACGCACAAAATTCAACCCCTCCACTTT. Full variable domain (missing parts from reference TRBV30 and TRBJ1-6): SQTIHQWPATLVQPVGSPLSLECTVEGTSNPNLYWYRQAAGRGLQLLFYSVGIGQISSEVPQNLSASRPQDRQFILSSKKLLLSDSGFYLCAWSLTHKIQPLHFGNGTRLTVT.

The chain uses TRBV6-1 and TRBJ1-2; D is perhaps TRBD1 (6 bases). With 3 bases removed from V and 1 base from J, the gap between germline ends came to 12 bases. Germline V gives CDR1 MNHNS, CDR2 SASEGT. This CDR3 has 15 residues. CDR3 protein: CASSDLGQINYGYTF. CDR3 coding DNA: TGTGCCAGCAGTGACCTTGGACAGATTAACTATGGCTACACCTTC.

This clone was counted once. The sample holds other DNA sequences that translate to the same CDR3. The rearrangement uses TRBV6-5 and TRBJ1-1; 8 bases are shared with TRBD1. Trimming at V came to 6 bases and at J to 1 base, leaving 7 bases not matched to a gene. Germline lookup yields CDR1 MNHEY and CDR2 SVGAGI. The CDR3 length is 15 residues. CDR3 DNA sequence: TGTGCCAGCAGGGGGCAGGGGGCAGGGAACACTGAAGCTTTCTTT. Its translation: CASRGQGAGNTEAFF.

The chain has TRBV29-1 and TRBJ2-7; TRBD2 aligns across 8 bases. With V trimmed by 3 bases and J by 4 bases, 5 bases remained unmatched. The CDR3 extends over 13 amino acids. CDR1 and CDR2 (germline): SQVTM, ANQGSEA. The CDR3 loop reads CSVDAGGNYEQYF. The DNA for the CDR3 is TGCAGCGTTGACGCGGGAGGAAATTACGAGCAGTACTTC.

V gene TRBV19 combines with J gene TRBJ1-1; D not resolved. CDR1 and CDR2 (germline): LNHDA, SQIVND (reference sequence). The CDR3 has 12 residues. The V and J ends lost 2 bases and 5 bases respectively, with 6 bases between them. For the CDR3, the DNA is TGTGCCAGTAGTATACCGGGAACTGAAGCTTTCTTT. Translation: CASSIPGTEAFF.

J is TRBJ2-7 and V is TRBV7-2; no clear D. Trimming stripped 6 bases from V and 6 bases from J, with 9 bases between. CDR1 and CDR2 (germline): SGHTA, FQGNSA. The CDR3 runs 11 residues. The CDR3 DNA reads TGTGCCAGCAGTCAAATAGGCGAGCAGTACTTC. Its protein is CASSQIGEQYF.

In its sample, this clone was seen many times. This chain uses TRBV18 with TRBJ2-1, with 7 bases matching TRBD2. V shed 5 bases and J 6 bases; nucleotides not matched to a gene: 7. Germline V gene lookup returns CDR1 KGHSH and CDR2 LQKENI. CDR3 size: 14 residues. The CDR3 DNA reads as TGTGCCAGCTCATCGGGACTATTCGTCAATGAGCAGTTCTTC. It yields the protein CASSSGLFVNEQFF.

The chain is built from TRBV7-2 and TRBJ2-1; TRBD2 is a possible D gene (5 bases). CDR1 and CDR2 from the germline V gene are SGHTA and FQGNSA. Trimming stripped 2 bases from V and 0 bases from J, with 11 bases between. CDR3 length: 16 residues. The DNA of the CDR3 is TGTGCCAGCAGCTTATATAGCGATATCTCCTACAATGAGCAGTTCTTC. Translation gives CASSLYSDISYNEQFF.

The rearrangement links TRBV30 to TRBJ1-3, with D perhaps matching TRBD1 (6 bases). Trimming removed 7 bases at V and 0 bases at J, with 10 bases between. CDR3 size: 13 residues. The V gene's germline CDR1 is GTSNPN and CDR2 SVGIG (reference sequence). The CDR3 loop reads CAFRDNSGNTIYF. In nucleotides, the CDR3 is TGTGCCTTCCGGGACAACTCTGGAAACACCATATATTTT.

V gene TRBV7-9 combines with J gene TRBJ2-4; possibly TRBD1 for D (5 bases). The V gene's germline CDR1 is SEHNR and CDR2 FQNEAQ (reference sequence). The CDR3 covers 16 residues. Trimming pared 4 bases from V and 8 bases from J, leaving 21 bases between. In DNA form, the CDR3 reads TGTGCCAGCAGCTCATATAGGGAAGCACAAGGGGACATTCAGTACTTC. This translates into CASSSYREAQGDIQYF.

The V call is TRBV2, the J call TRBJ2-6; D is undetermined. Germline V CDR1 and CDR2: SNHLY, FYNNEI. V lost 4 bases and J 3 bases, leaving 7 bases between the germline ends. This CDR3 has 14 residues. The CDR3 loop reads CASSGGGGANVLTF. The CDR3 DNA reads TGTGCCAGCAGTGGCGGCGGTGGGGCCAACGTCCTGACTTTC.

The rearrangement joins TRBV7-9 to TRBJ1-2, with D possibly matching TRBD1 (5 bases). Germline V gives CDR1 SEHNR, CDR2 FQNEAQ (reference sequence). Trimming pared 5 bases from V and 2 bases from J, leaving 9 bases between. CDR3 size: 13 residues. Here the CDR3 reads CASSLQENYGYTF. The CDR3 region has the DNA TGTGCCAGCAGCCTACAGGAGAACTATGGCTACACCTTC.

V is TRBV7-9 and J is TRBJ1-4; D uncertain. CDR3 length equals 14 residues. Germline loops: CDR1 SEHNR, CDR2 FQNEAQ (reference sequence). The ends were cut back, 5 bases at V and 4 bases at J, with 11 bases in the middle. CDR3 sequence: CASSGRTDNEKLFF. The DNA of the CDR3 is TGTGCCAGCAGCGGCAGGACGGATAATGAAAAACTGTTTTTT.

J is TRBJ2-2 and V is TRBV5-1; weak D call: TRBD1 (6 bases). The V and J ends lost 6 bases and 6 bases respectively, with 15 bases between them. Looked up from germline, CDR1 is SGHRS and CDR2 is YFSETQ. The CDR3 sequence is 14 residues long. The chain's CDR3 is CASKQGSNPGELFF. DNA of the CDR3: TGCGCCAGCAAACAGGGCTCAAATCCCGGGGAGCTGTTTTTT.

This chain links TRBV19 with TRBJ2-2; D is possibly TRBD1 (6 bases). The CDR3 is 16 residues long. Germline-derived CDR1 and CDR2 are LNHDA and SQIVND (reference sequence). V lost 5 bases, J lost 1 base, and 14 bases lay in between. The CDR3 region is CASSLHQGGNTGELFF. The CDR3 DNA reads TGTGCCAGTAGTCTGCACCAAGGGGGGAACACCGGGGAGCTGTTTTTT. The full variable domain, completed using reference TRBV19 and TRBJ2-2, is DGGITQSPKYLFRKEGQNVTLSCEQNLNHDAMYWYRQDPGQGLRLIYYSQIVNDFQKGDIAEGYSVSREKKESFPLTVTSAQKNPTAFYLCASSLHQGGNTGELFFGEGSRLTVL.

J is TRBJ2-7 and V is TRBV11-2; unclear D gene. Germline CDR1 is SGHAT and CDR2 is FQNNGV. With 7 bases removed from V and 3 bases from J, the gap between germline ends came to 16 bases. The CDR3 runs 14 residues. CDR3 residues: CASNPNPQNYEQYF. The DNA for the CDR3 is TGTGCCAGCAACCCGAACCCCCAGAACTACGAGCAGTACTTC.

J is TRBJ2-7 and V is TRBV5-1, with 10 bases fitting TRBD1. Germline V lookup: CDR1 SGHRS, CDR2 YFSETQ. The CDR3 is made up of 15 amino acids. Trimming at V came to 1 base and at J to 4 bases, leaving 5 bases not matched to a gene. CDR3 DNA: TGCGCCAGCAGCTTGACCGGGACAGGGGATTACGAGCAGTACTTC. The encoded protein is CASSLTGTGDYEQYF.

The count of this clone is one. The V and J genes are TRBV6-1 and TRBJ2-4; possibly TRBD1 or TRBD2 for D (6 bases each). V dropped 2 bases and J dropped 8 bases, with 13 bases sitting between them. CDR3 length equals 14 residues. Germline V lookup: CDR1 MNHNS, CDR2 SASEGT. CDR3 sequence: CASSEQPGEDIQYF. As DNA, the CDR3 is TGTGCCAGCAGTGAACAGCCAGGGGAGGACATTCAGTACTTC.

This clone was seen only once. This rearrangement joins TRBV5-1 to TRBJ1-1; D is uncertain. Deletions cut 2 bases from V and 1 base from J, with 9 bases between. CDR1 and CDR2 (germline): SGHRS, YFSETQ. This CDR3 contains 14 residues. CDR3 region: CASSLSSANTEAFF. The CDR3 DNA reads TGCGCCAGCAGCTTATCGTCCGCGAACACTGAAGCTTTCTTT.

The CDR3 region has the DNA TGTGCCAGCAGCTACATCTCCGGGACAGGGCAGGGCTACACCTTC. Its translation: CASSYISGTGQGYTF. The rearrangement joins TRBV7-2 to TRBJ1-2; 9 nucleotides match TRBD1. This CDR3 has 15 residues. The junction had 11 bases not matched to a gene; V was cut back by 4 bases and J by 8 bases. CDR1 and CDR2 (germline): SGHTA, FQGNSA.

The count of this clone is one. The chain links TRBV10-3 to TRBJ2-7; D ambiguous. V lost 2 bases and J lost 5, with 16 bases in between. The CDR3 length is 15 residues. The germline V gene encodes CDR1 ENHRY and CDR2 SYGVKD. CDR3 DNA sequence: TGTGCCATCAGTGAGGAGGATATAAAGACGGACGAGCAGTACTTC. It translates to CAISEEDIKTDEQYF.

The V and J genes are TRBV15 and TRBJ2-3; no definite D call. The CDR3 loop spans 12 amino acids. V shed 0 bases and J shed 14 bases, with 12 bases lying between them. Looked up from germline, CDR1 is LNHNV and CDR2 is YYDKDF (reference sequence). The CDR3 nucleotides read TGTGCCACCAGCAGAGATAGAAGGAGACCGTATTTT. Amino acids: CATSRDRRRPYF.

This sequence joins TRBV7-8 and TRBJ1-2; no definite D call. CDR1 and CDR2 from the germline V gene are SGHVS and FQNEAQ. CDR3 size: 13 residues. V lost 5 bases and J 8 bases, leaving 15 bases between the germline ends. The CDR3 nucleotides are TGTGCCAGCAGCAGAGAGCATACTAGCGGCTACACCTTC. Residues: CASSREHTSGYTF. The full variable domain, with the rest looked up from reference TRBV7-8 and TRBJ1-2, is GAGVSQSPRYKVAKRGQDVALRCDPISGHVSLFWYQQALGQGPEFLTYFQNEAQLDKSGLPSDRFFAERPEGSVSTLKIQRTQQEDSAVYLCASSREHTSGYTFGSGTRLTVV.

The CDR3 DNA is TGTGCCAGCAGCTTTACAGGTGAAAAACTGTTTTTT. It encodes CASSFTGEKLFF. This rearrangement joins TRBV5-6 to TRBJ1-4, with a tentative D call TRBD1 (5 bases). Germline-derived CDR1 and CDR2 are SGHDT and YYEEEE. This CDR3 is built from 12 residues. Trimming shortened V by 2 bases and J by 7 bases, and 6 bases separated the two germline ends. Supplemented by reference TRBV5-6 and TRBJ1-4, the full variable domain reads DAGVTQSPTHLIKTRGQQVTLRCSPKSGHDTVSWYQQALGQGPQFIFQYYEEEERQRGNFPDRFSGHQFPNYSSELNVNALLLGDSALYLCASSFTGEKLFFGSGTQLSVL.